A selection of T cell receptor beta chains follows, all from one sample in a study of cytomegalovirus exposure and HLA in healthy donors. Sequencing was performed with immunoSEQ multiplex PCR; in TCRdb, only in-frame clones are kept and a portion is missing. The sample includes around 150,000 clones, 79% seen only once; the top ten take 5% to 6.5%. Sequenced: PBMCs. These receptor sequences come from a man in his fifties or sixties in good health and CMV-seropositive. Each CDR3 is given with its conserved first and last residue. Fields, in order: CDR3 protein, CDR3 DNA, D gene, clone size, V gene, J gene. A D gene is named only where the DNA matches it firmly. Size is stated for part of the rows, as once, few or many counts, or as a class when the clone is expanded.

CASSAPDYEQYF	TGTGCCAGCAGTGCTCCGGACTACGAGCAGTACTTC	NA	NA	TRBV2	TRBJ2-7
CASSESLAGQETQYF	TGTGCCAGCAGTGAATCATTAGCCGGCCAAGAGACCCAGTACTTC	NA	NA	TRBV2	TRBJ2-5
CASRYLGTSGNEQFF	TGTGCCAGCAGATATCTCGGGACTAGCGGGAATGAGCAGTTCTTC	TRBD2	NA	TRBV6-5	TRBJ2-1
CASSAGTKKLFF	TGTGCCAGCAGTGCCGGGACAAAAAAACTGTTTTTT	NA	once	TRBV6-1	TRBJ1-4
CASRRQGTGRTEAFF	TGTGCCAGTAGACGACAAGGGACAGGCCGCACTGAAGCTTTCTTT	TRBD1	NA	TRBV19	TRBJ1-1
CASSLVAYRAPNIQYF	TGTGCCAGCAGTTTAGTCGCTTACAGGGCCCCAAACATTCAGTACTTC	NA	once	TRBV28	TRBJ2-4
CASSPRAGGYEQYF	TGTGCCAGCAGCCCGAGGGCAGGGGGGTACGAGCAGTACTTC	NA	NA	TRBV7-9	TRBJ2-7
CASIPAGGGNGYTF	TGTGCCAGCATCCCGGCGGGGGGCGGGAATGGCTACACCTTC	NA	NA	TRBV28	TRBJ1-2
CASSSTGEEQYF	TGTGCCAGCTCCTCGACAGGCGAAGAGCAGTACTTC	NA	once	TRBV28	TRBJ2-7
CSVEDHEGVNTEAFF	TGCAGCGTTGAAGATCATGAGGGGGTGAACACTGAAGCTTTCTTT	NA	NA	TRBV29-1	TRBJ1-1
CASSLPGQGTYEQYF	TGTGCCAGCAGTTTACCGGGTCAGGGGACCTACGAGCAGTACTTC	NA	few	TRBV28	TRBJ2-7
CASPGGNSYNEQFF	TGCGCCAGCCCCGGGGGGAACTCCTACAATGAGCAGTTCTTC	TRBD2	NA	TRBV5-1	TRBJ2-1
CASSLQGLEETQYF	TGTGCCAGCAGCTTACAGGGGTTAGAAGAGACCCAGTACTTC	NA	NA	TRBV7-8	TRBJ2-5
CASSRTSGRAGLNEQFF	TGTGCCAGCTCTCGGACTAGCGGGAGGGCCGGATTGAATGAGCAGTTCTTC	TRBD2	NA	TRBV28	TRBJ2-1
CASSPTGTTYEQYF	TGTGCCAGCAGTCCGACAGGGACGACCTACGAGCAGTACTTC	TRBD1	NA	TRBV6-1	TRBJ2-7
CASSLPSGTDNSNQPQHF	TGTGCCAGCAGCCTCCCCTCTGGGACAGATAATAGCAATCAGCCCCAGCATTTT	TRBD1	NA	TRBV7-9	TRBJ1-5
CASSLREGAYEQYF	TGTGCCAGCAGCTTACGTGAGGGGGCCTACGAGCAGTACTTC	NA	NA	TRBV11-2	TRBJ2-7
CASSSTSGGGQETQYF	TGTGCCAGCAGCTCGACCTCGGGAGGGGGCCAAGAGACCCAGTACTTC	TRBD2	few	TRBV7-8	TRBJ2-5
CASILAGARNEQFF	TGTGCCAGCATTTTAGCGGGAGCGCGAAATGAGCAGTTCTTC	TRBD2	NA	TRBV6-1	TRBJ2-1
CASSQPTGNEQFF	TGTGCCAGCTCACAACCGACAGGCAATGAGCAGTTCTTC	NA	NA	TRBV18	TRBJ2-1
CASSFYAVQGSDGNTIYF	TGTGCCAGCAGCTTTTATGCTGTGCAGGGGAGTGACGGAAACACCATATATTTT	NA	NA	TRBV7-8	TRBJ1-3
CASSLGGSSTDTQYF	TGTGCCAGCAGCTTGGGGGGCTCTAGCACAGATACGCAGTATTTT	NA	NA	TRBV5-8	TRBJ2-3
CASSLVPERTDTQYF	TGTGCCAGCAGTTTAGTGCCGGAGCGCACAGATACGCAGTATTTT	NA	NA	TRBV27	TRBJ2-3
CASSGERDSTDTQYF	TGTGCCAGCAGCGGAGAGCGGGACAGCACAGATACGCAGTATTTT	TRBD2	NA	TRBV9	TRBJ2-3
CASSLYWGQNTGELFF	TGTGCCAGCAGCTTATATTGGGGGCAGAACACCGGGGAGCTGTTTTTT	NA	NA	TRBV5-6	TRBJ2-2
CATSSGTGGMGEKLFF	TGTGCCACCAGCAGCGGCACGGGGGGGATGGGAGAAAAACTGTTTTTT	NA	NA	TRBV15	TRBJ1-4
CASSLPGADTQYF	TGTGCCAGCAGTCTCCCAGGGGCAGATACGCAGTATTTT	NA	NA	TRBV21-1	TRBJ2-3
CASRLAGQNTGELFF	TGTGCCAGCAGACTAGCGGGACAGAACACCGGGGAGCTGTTTTTT	TRBD2	NA	TRBV25-1	TRBJ2-2
CASSTPLRDSGETQYF	TGTGCCAGTAGTACCCCCCTTAGGGACTCCGGAGAGACCCAGTACTTC	NA	once	TRBV19	TRBJ2-5
CASSYSDYEQFF	TGTGCCAGCAGTTACTCGGACTATGAGCAGTTCTTC	NA	NA	TRBV28	TRBJ2-1
CAIRQGLSYEQYF	TGTGCCATCCGACAGGGCCTCTCCTACGAGCAGTACTTC	TRBD1	NA	TRBV10-3	TRBJ2-7
CSAGTSSYNEQFF	TGCAGCGCCGGGACTAGCTCCTACAATGAGCAGTTCTTC	TRBD2	few	TRBV29-1	TRBJ2-1
CASSLGQGASDTQYF	TGCGCCAGCAGCCTCGGACAGGGGGCTTCAGATACGCAGTATTTT	TRBD1	NA	TRBV4-1	TRBJ2-3
CASSPRAGGRQETQYF	TGTGCCAGCAGCCCTAGGGCGGGAGGGCGTCAAGAGACCCAGTACTTC	TRBD2	NA	TRBV11-2	TRBJ2-5
CASRSSSGFQETQYF	TGTGCCAGCAGGTCCTCTAGCGGGTTCCAAGAGACCCAGTACTTC	TRBD2	NA	TRBV2	TRBJ2-5
CASSLGTGSETQYF	TGTGCCAGCTCGCTGGGCACAGGGTCCGAGACCCAGTACTTC	NA	once	TRBV18	TRBJ2-5
CASSPGVTKGEKLFF	TGTGCCAGCAGCCCGGGGGTTACAAAAGGTGAAAAACTGTTTTTT	NA	NA	TRBV7-2	TRBJ1-4
CASSQRLAGVGEEQYF	TGCGCCAGCAGCCAACGACTAGCGGGAGTCGGAGAGGAGCAGTACTTC	TRBD2	NA	TRBV4-1	TRBJ2-7
CASSPWDRGDYEQYF	TGTGCCAGCAGCCCCTGGGACAGGGGGGATTACGAGCAGTACTTC	TRBD1	NA	TRBV7-3	TRBJ2-7
CASGPQSTNYGYTF	TGTGCCAGCGGTCCACAGAGTACTAACTATGGCTACACCTTC	NA	NA	TRBV9	TRBJ1-2
CASSLGGYEQYF	TGTGCCAGCAGTTTAGGAGGCTACGAGCAGTACTTC	NA	few	TRBV28	TRBJ2-7
CASSLRTGNEKLFF	TGTGCCAGCAGTCTACGGACAGGCAATGAAAAACTGTTTTTT	TRBD1	once	TRBV28	TRBJ1-4
CASSIAGLAGSYNEQFF	TGTGCCAGTAGTATAGCCGGACTAGCGGGCTCCTACAATGAGCAGTTCTTC	TRBD2	NA	TRBV19	TRBJ2-1
CASSSLAGGRLNTGELFF	TGCGCCAGCAGCTCCCTAGCGGGAGGCCGCCTCAACACCGGGGAGCTGTTTTTT	TRBD2	few	TRBV5-1	TRBJ2-2